This T cell receptor beta chain was sequenced during a study of T cell responses to AZD1222 COVID-19 vaccine. Study-wide context: Investigators merged groups given second doses at roughly 4 or roughly 12 weeks.

As concerns this clone: Its target is not known.

Unmatched junction bases numbered 7, after V lost 3 bases and J lost 3 bases. Germline CDR1 is SEHNR and CDR2 is FQNEAQ (reference sequence). There are 15 residues in the CDR3. Points from the study as a whole: Mostly white British, mostly female donors; authors suggested clonal diversity may be underestimated. In all cases, repertoires were sampled only after the peak T cell response.

Some clones are missing from TCRdb's copy, which holds only in-frame ones; the method was immunoSEQ multiplex PCR. The table lists about 120,000 clones, around 88% of them singletons. This material consisted of peripheral blood, taken on day 0 of AZD1222 vaccination. The receptor's source is an adult in good health. The rearrangement uses TRBV7-9 and TRBJ1-2; 7 positions match TRBD1. CDR3 protein: CASSFPTTGDYGYTF. In DNA, the CDR3 is TGTGCCAGCAGCTTTCCCACTACAGGGGACTATGGCTACACCTTC.